This entry features one T cell receptor beta chain sequence. Its antigen remains unidentified. Base qualities are not provided; no much larger clone lies one nucleotide away. The cysteine opens and the phenylalanine closes a CDR3 of 17 amino acids. Left in the record is the CDR3 DNA by itself, 51 bases read in frame from the first base. V is pruned by 0 bases and J by 2 bases, leaving 10 bases of the junction without a gene match. Sequences DFQATT (CDR1) and SNEGSKA (CDR2) are obtained from the germline V gene (reference sequence). These data are taken from a study of CD8 T cells in Susac syndrome (dated by TCRdb to the late 2010s). Background for the entire study: Whether CD8+ T cell activation and differentiation in Susac syndrome was antigen driven was tested using repertoire sequencing.

General conclusions and limits of the study: The number of individuals in the TCR sequencing and HLA analysis was recognized as being relatively small.

Peripheral blood CD8+ and CD4+ T cells from healthy donors, Susac syndrome patients and multiple sclerosis patients were profiled using high-throughput TCR beta sequencing. Multiple sclerosis controls were treatment-naive patients with stable or active relapsing-remitting disease fulfilling revised McDonald criteria. Bulk CD8+ and CD4+ T cells were purified by magnetic negative isolation, whereas CD8+ TEMRA cells were enriched by FACS. Blood was drawn into EDTA tubes, processed within 24 hours, and PBMCs were isolated by density gradient centrifugation. PBMCs intended for TCR sequencing were frozen in liquid nitrogen and were later thawed in a 37 degrees C water bath. A purity of at least 90% was achieved for sorted or isolated CD4+, CD8+ and CD8+ TEMRA cells. RNA was extracted using the RNeasy kit, and roughly 0.5 to 1 microgram was reverse transcribed with random hexamers. The immunoSEQ multiplex PCR assay, covering 54 Vbeta and 13 Jbeta segments, was used to amplify TCR beta CDR3 regions. To correct PCR amplification bias, a synthetic template baseline was used for both primer optimization and computational correction. The source study handled its data this way. Reads were annotated to V, D and J genes according to IMGT and were analyzed with immunoSEQ Analyzer, with only productive sequences retained. To calculate clonality, Shannon entropy was normalized by log2 of the number of productive unique sequences and then subtracted from one. Public and private clones were assessed among the 100 most prevalent clones of each patient and control. A clone was defined as Susac-specific if it was absent from the healthy and MS cohorts, from around 960 published viral clones and from other ImmuneACCESS disease sequences. The public reads were run again by TCRdb, first through fastp at Q25 and then through MiXCR, and only productive beta chains were kept. Every distinct CDR3 protein forms one entry, paired with its most common genes and DNA. For this entry, the V and J calls and clone size follow TCRdb and not the study's own pipeline. The sample profile shows about 150,000 distinct CDR3 sequences; approximately 95% of them were found once. About 0.11% of the sample is held by the ten biggest clonotypes.

The material sequenced was CD4+ T cells from PBMCs. This TCR derives from a human donor with multiple sclerosis. The rearranged chain carries TRBV20-1 and TRBJ2-1; 7 bases in the junction line up with TRBD2. The sequence in DNA is TGCAGTGCTAGAGACCCTATCGGGCTAGCGGCCTACAATGAGCAGTTCTTC. It translates to CSARDPIGLAAYNEQFF.